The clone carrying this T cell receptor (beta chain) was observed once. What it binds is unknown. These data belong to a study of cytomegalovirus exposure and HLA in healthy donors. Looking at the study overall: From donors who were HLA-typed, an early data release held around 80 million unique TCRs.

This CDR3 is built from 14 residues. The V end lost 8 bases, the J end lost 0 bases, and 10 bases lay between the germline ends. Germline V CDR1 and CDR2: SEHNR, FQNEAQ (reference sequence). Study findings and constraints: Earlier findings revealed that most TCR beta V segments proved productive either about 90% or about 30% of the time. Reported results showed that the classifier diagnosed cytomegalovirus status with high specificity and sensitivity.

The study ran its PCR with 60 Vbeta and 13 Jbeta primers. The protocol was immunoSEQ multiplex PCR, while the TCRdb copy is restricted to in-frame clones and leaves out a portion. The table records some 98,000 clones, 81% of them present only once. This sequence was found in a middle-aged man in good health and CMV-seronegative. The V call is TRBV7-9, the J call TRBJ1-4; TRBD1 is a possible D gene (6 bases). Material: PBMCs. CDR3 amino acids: CASEGTTTNEKLFF. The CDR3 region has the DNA TGTGCCAGCGAAGGGACAACAACTAATGAAAAACTGTTTTTT.